These 15 T cell receptor beta chains were all obtained from the same sample, sequenced in a study of blood T cell repertoires in COVID-19. TCRdb keeps only in-frame clones here, not all; method: immunoSEQ multiplex PCR. The sample records roughly 330,000 clones, approximately 88% being singletons. The sample was peripheral blood. These receptors were taken from a man aged 25 to 45 with COVID-19, enrolled during active disease.

The gene calls are TRBV6-4 and TRBJ1-1; 8 bases map to TRBD1. This CDR3 is built from 15 residues. CDR1 is MRHNA, CDR2 SNTAGT, per germline. The CDR3 is CAISWDRSLNTEAFF. CDR3 bases: TGTGCGATCAGCTGGGACAGGTCTTTGAACACTGAAGCTTTCTTT.

The chain links TRBV7-2 to TRBJ1-5, with 7 bases aligning to TRBD1. This CDR3 comprises 13 residues. Per germline, CDR1 SGHTA and CDR2 FQGNSA. V gave up 5 bases and J gave up 15 bases; unmatched junction bases: 13. CDR3 nucleotide sequence: TGTGCCAGCAGCCTGGAATATAACCGGGACAGGCATTTT. Protein sequence: CASSLEYNRDRHF.

The chain recombines TRBV7-6 with TRBJ2-7; possibly TRBD1 for D (7 bases). Trimming removed 1 base at V and 3 bases at J, with 19 bases between. The CDR3 consists of 17 residues. Germline CDR1 and CDR2: SGHVS and FNYEAQ. CDR3 in DNA: TGTGCCAGCAGCTTAGTTATGGAGGGGGCGGGCGGCTACGAGCAGTACTTC. Its translation: CASSLVMEGAGGYEQYF.

J is TRBJ2-7 and V is TRBV5-1, with D hard to call. From germline, CDR1 is SGHRS and CDR2 YFSETQ. The CDR3 spans 15 residues. V was pared by 6 bases and J by 3 bases, with 19 bases between. The CDR3 DNA reads as TGCGCCAGCACCAGCAGCCCAGGTGTCAACTACGAGCAGTACTTC. It encodes CASTSSPGVNYEQYF.

The V call is TRBV10-3, the J call TRBJ1-2; D remains unclear. The V gene lost 4 bases and the J gene lost 4 bases, with 10 bases spanning the gap. CDR3 size: 13 residues. Germline assignment: CDR1 ENHRY and CDR2 SYGVKD. The CDR3 loop is CAISVEGTYGYTF. CDR3 sequence (DNA): TGTGCCATCAGTGTGGAGGGTACCTATGGCTACACCTTC.

The V gene is TRBV28, the J gene TRBJ2-7; TRBD1 might be the D (6 bases). From germline, CDR1 is MDHEN and CDR2 SYDVKM. The germline V and J ends were trimmed by 6 bases and 4 bases, with 16 bases remaining between them. The CDR3 extends over 14 amino acids. DNA for the CDR3: TGTGCCAGCAGCCGGACAGCAATGAATTACGAGCAGTACTTC. Amino acid sequence: CASSRTAMNYEQYF.

DNA for the CDR3: TGTGCCAGCTTCCCGACAGGGAACACTGAAGCTTTCTTT. Protein product: CASFPTGNTEAFF. The chain couples TRBV18 to TRBJ1-1; a possible D gene is TRBD1 (6 bases). Germline CDR1 and CDR2: KGHSH and LQKENI. V lost 7 bases and J 1 base, leaving 10 bases between the germline ends. CDR3 length equals 13 residues.

The rearrangement uses TRBV20-1 and TRBJ2-1, with 8 positions matching TRBD2. The CDR3 is 15 residues long. Germline lookup yields CDR1 DFQATT and CDR2 SNEGSKA (reference sequence). V dropped 3 bases and J dropped 8; count of bases not matched to a gene: 12. CDR3 in DNA: TGCAGTGCTAGTGGTGTAAGCGGGGGAGCGGATGAGCAGTTCTTC. It is translated as CSASGVSGGADEQFF.

J is TRBJ1-2 and V is TRBV18, with D unclear. Trimming left V 3 bases short and J 8 bases short, with 16 bases between. Germline values: CDR1 KGHSH, CDR2 LQKENI. The CDR3 loop spans 14 amino acids. Here the CDR3 reads CASSPPRAWLGYTF. The CDR3 DNA reads TGTGCCAGCTCACCGCCGAGGGCTTGGTTGGGCTACACCTTC. The variable domain in full, with the rest retrieved from reference TRBV18 and TRBJ1-2, is NAGVMQNPRHLVRRRGQEARLRCSPMKGHSHVYWYRQLPEEGLKFMVYLQKENIIDESGMPKERFSAEFPKEGPSILRIQQVVRGDSAAYFCASSPPRAWLGYTFGSGTRLTVV.

The CDR3 bases are TGCGCCAGCAGTGAGTCGTCGTGGGGGCCGATGGGCACAGATACGCAGTATTTT. Protein: CASSESSWGPMGTDTQYF. The rearrangement joins TRBV10-2 to TRBJ2-3; D is possibly TRBD1 (6 bases). The CDR3 is made up of 18 amino acids. Trimming pared 0 bases from V and 1 base from J, leaving 17 bases between. Germline CDR1 WSHSY, CDR2 SAAADI.

The V and J genes are TRBV12-3 or TRBV12-4 and TRBJ1-2, with a weak D call TRBD1 (5 bases). V was cut by 8 bases and J by 13 bases, with 17 bases left in between. The CDR3 is 11 amino acids. This chain's CDR3 is CASGSQAGGTF. The CDR3 nucleotides are TGTGCCAGCGGATCGCAAGCGGGGGGCACCTTC.

V usage is TRBV18 and J usage is TRBJ1-2; D remains unclear. The CDR3 contains 15 residues. The V gene lost 4 bases and the J gene lost 4 bases, with 16 bases spanning the gap. Germline loops: CDR1 KGHSH, CDR2 LQKENI. In DNA form, the CDR3 reads TGTGCCAGCTCACTGGATCAGACATGGCCCTATGGCTACACCTTC. This translates into CASSLDQTWPYGYTF.

This chain links TRBV5-1 with TRBJ2-3; 12 bases agree with TRBD2. The germline V gene encodes CDR1 SGHRS and CDR2 YFSETQ. V lost 4 bases, J lost 1 base, and 13 bases stayed unmatched. The CDR3 contains 19 residues. The CDR3 spells CASSAARPSGRAGTDTQYF. CDR3 nucleotide sequence: TGCGCCAGCAGCGCCGCCCGGCCTAGCGGGAGGGCGGGCACAGATACGCAGTATTTT.

The chain joins TRBV28 to TRBJ2-7; 7 bases align to TRBD1. The germline V gene encodes CDR1 MDHEN and CDR2 SYDVKM. The CDR3 loop spans 15 amino acids. The trim removed 5 bases at V and 5 bases at J, leaving 12 bases unmatched. The CDR3 DNA sequence: TGTGCCAGCAGTGGGGATACAGGGGTTATGGACGAGCAGTACTTC. The encoded protein is CASSGDTGVMDEQYF.

The chain links TRBV29-1 to TRBJ1-2, with 7 bases fitting TRBD1. From germline, CDR1 is SQVTM and CDR2 ANQGSEA. The CDR3 loop spans 13 amino acids. V dropped 4 bases and J dropped 7; count of bases not matched to a gene: 9. CDR3 region: CSVGGTGDRGYTF. In nucleotides, the CDR3 is TGCAGCGTTGGCGGTACAGGGGATCGTGGCTACACCTTC.